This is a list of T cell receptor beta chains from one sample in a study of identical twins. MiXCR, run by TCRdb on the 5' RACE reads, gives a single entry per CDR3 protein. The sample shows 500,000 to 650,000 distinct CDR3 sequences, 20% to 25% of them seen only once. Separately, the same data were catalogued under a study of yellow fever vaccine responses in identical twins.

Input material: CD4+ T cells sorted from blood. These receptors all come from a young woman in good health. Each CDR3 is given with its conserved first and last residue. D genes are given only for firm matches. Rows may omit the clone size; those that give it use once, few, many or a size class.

cdr3_nt: TGTGCCAGCAGTGACCAGGGAGGGGGTGGATCACCCCTCCACTTT; cdr3_aa: CASSDQGGGGSPLHF; j_call: TRBJ1-6; clone_size: many; d_call: NA; v_call: TRBV6-4
cdr3_nt: TGTGCCAGCAGTTACTCGGACGGCCAGTCCTACGAGCAGTACTTC; cdr3_aa: CASSYSDGQSYEQYF; j_call: TRBJ2-7; clone_size: NA; d_call: NA; v_call: TRBV6-5
cdr3_nt: TGTGCCAGCAGCTCGGCAGGGATAGCCAAAAACATTCAGTACTTC; cdr3_aa: CASSSAGIAKNIQYF; j_call: TRBJ2-4; clone_size: NA; d_call: NA; v_call: TRBV13
cdr3_nt: TGTGCCACCAGCAGAGATCTCATTGCTAGCGGGAGTAGCTACAATGAGCAGTTCTTC; cdr3_aa: CATSRDLIASGSSYNEQFF; j_call: TRBJ2-1; clone_size: NA; d_call: TRBD2; v_call: TRBV15
cdr3_nt: TGCGCCAGCAGCAAGACAGCTGGAAGCTCCTACGAGCAGTACTTC; cdr3_aa: CASSKTAGSSYEQYF; j_call: TRBJ2-7; clone_size: NA; d_call: NA; v_call: TRBV5-1
cdr3_nt: TGTGCCAGCAGCTTGGCCGGGACTAGCACAGATACGCAGTATTTT; cdr3_aa: CASSLAGTSTDTQYF; j_call: TRBJ2-3; clone_size: many; d_call: NA; v_call: TRBV7-9
cdr3_nt: TGCGCCAGCGCAAAGACTAGCGGGAGGGCGTACGAGCAGTACTTC; cdr3_aa: CASAKTSGRAYEQYF; j_call: TRBJ2-7; clone_size: NA; d_call: TRBD2; v_call: TRBV10-2
cdr3_nt: TGTGCCAGCAGCAATTACCCCTCGCGGGAGGACTCCTACGAGCAGTACTTC; cdr3_aa: CASSNYPSREDSYEQYF; j_call: TRBJ2-7; clone_size: NA; d_call: TRBD2; v_call: TRBV12-3/TRBV12-4
cdr3_nt: TGTGCCAGCAGTTTTTCGGGGCGTCGAACCAAAAACATTCAGTACTTC; cdr3_aa: CASSFSGRRTKNIQYF; j_call: TRBJ2-4; clone_size: few; d_call: NA; v_call: TRBV12-3/TRBV12-4
cdr3_nt: TGTGCCAATCCCCCTGGGGGGGACTATGGCTACACCTTC; cdr3_aa: CANPPGGDYGYTF; j_call: TRBJ1-2; clone_size: few; d_call: NA; v_call: TRBV6-1
cdr3_nt: TGTGCCATCAGTGAAGGGGTTGTTGGGCCAGGGAGCTCTGGGGCCAACGTCCTGACTTTC; cdr3_aa: CAISEGVVGPGSSGANVLTF; j_call: TRBJ2-6; clone_size: NA; d_call: NA; v_call: TRBV10-3
cdr3_nt: TGCAGTACCCGGGACAGGAACTCTGGGGCCAACGTCCTGACTTTC; cdr3_aa: CSTRDRNSGANVLTF; j_call: TRBJ2-6; clone_size: few; d_call: TRBD1; v_call: TRBV20-1
cdr3_nt: TGCAGTGCTAGAGGGTCGACCTACGAGCAGTACTTC; cdr3_aa: CSARGSTYEQYF; j_call: TRBJ2-7; clone_size: few; d_call: NA; v_call: TRBV20-1
cdr3_nt: TGTGCCAGCAGTTTACTGGTAGCGGGAGAAGAGACCCAGTACTTC; cdr3_aa: CASSLLVAGEETQYF; j_call: TRBJ2-5; clone_size: NA; d_call: TRBD2; v_call: TRBV28
cdr3_nt: TGTGCCAGCAGCTACCTGGGGCGGAACACCGGGGAGCTGTTTTTT; cdr3_aa: CASSYLGRNTGELFF; j_call: TRBJ2-2; clone_size: few; d_call: NA; v_call: TRBV7-8
cdr3_nt: TGTGCCAGCAGCGTTTTGGGACTTGGAGGCGGCTACACCTTC; cdr3_aa: CASSVLGLGGGYTF; j_call: TRBJ1-2; clone_size: NA; d_call: NA; v_call: TRBV12-3/TRBV12-4
cdr3_nt: TGCAGCCAACCCGCCCGGGAGCTGTTTTTT; cdr3_aa: CSQPARELFF; j_call: TRBJ2-2; clone_size: NA; d_call: NA; v_call: TRBV29-1
cdr3_nt: TGTGCCAGCAGCCTCTACGGCCTGAACACTGAAGCTTTCTTT; cdr3_aa: CASSLYGLNTEAFF; j_call: TRBJ1-1; clone_size: few; d_call: NA; v_call: TRBV5-6
cdr3_nt: TGTGCCAGCAAGGAGGGACAGCAAGAGACCCAGTACTTC; cdr3_aa: CASKEGQQETQYF; j_call: TRBJ2-5; clone_size: few; d_call: NA; v_call: TRBV28
cdr3_nt: TGTGCCAGCAGTCCCGGGACTAGCGGGAGGAGCTCCTACAATGAGCAGTTCTTC; cdr3_aa: CASSPGTSGRSSYNEQFF; j_call: TRBJ2-1; clone_size: few; d_call: TRBD2; v_call: TRBV6-1
cdr3_nt: TGTGCCAGCAGCTTTGGCGGGAGTCGTAACACCGGGGAGCTGTTTTTT; cdr3_aa: CASSFGGSRNTGELFF; j_call: TRBJ2-2; clone_size: NA; d_call: TRBD2; v_call: TRBV7-2
cdr3_nt: TGTGCCAGCAGCTTAGCGGCGTTAGGGGCCGGGGAGCTGTTTTTT; cdr3_aa: CASSLAALGAGELFF; j_call: TRBJ2-2; clone_size: NA; d_call: NA; v_call: TRBV7-2
cdr3_nt: TGCAGTGCTCGCCCGGTACCCCTCACAGATACGCAGTATTTT; cdr3_aa: CSARPVPLTDTQYF; j_call: TRBJ2-3; clone_size: NA; d_call: NA; v_call: TRBV20-1
cdr3_nt: TGTGCCACCAGTGATCCTCGACTAGGGTTCGGCAATGAGCAGTTCTTC; cdr3_aa: CATSDPRLGFGNEQFF; j_call: TRBJ2-1; clone_size: few; d_call: NA; v_call: TRBV24-1
cdr3_nt: TGCGCCAGCAGCTTGAACTGGGAATACGAGCAGTACTTC; cdr3_aa: CASSLNWEYEQYF; j_call: TRBJ2-7; clone_size: NA; d_call: NA; v_call: TRBV5-1
cdr3_nt: TGTGCCAGCATCTCCCTGGCGGGAGGGCCGAGCGAGCAGTACTTC; cdr3_aa: CASISLAGGPSEQYF; j_call: TRBJ2-7; clone_size: few; d_call: TRBD2; v_call: TRBV2
cdr3_nt: TGTGCCAGCAGTTTGGGACTGAGGGCAACTAATGAAAAACTGTTTTTT; cdr3_aa: CASSLGLRATNEKLFF; j_call: TRBJ1-4; clone_size: NA; d_call: NA; v_call: TRBV6-5
cdr3_nt: TGCAGTGCTAGAGCCCTCGGACACCTGAATCAGCCCCAGCATTTT; cdr3_aa: CSARALGHLNQPQHF; j_call: TRBJ1-5; clone_size: NA; d_call: NA; v_call: TRBV20-1
cdr3_nt: TGTGCCAGCAGCCCCGGGACAGGGTACCATGGCTACACCTTC; cdr3_aa: CASSPGTGYHGYTF; j_call: TRBJ1-2; clone_size: NA; d_call: TRBD1; v_call: TRBV28
cdr3_nt: TGTGCCAGCTCACTGACAGCTATGAACACTGAAGCTTTCTTT; cdr3_aa: CASSLTAMNTEAFF; j_call: TRBJ1-1; clone_size: many; d_call: NA; v_call: TRBV18
cdr3_nt: TGTGCCAGCGCTTCGGGGACTGTGACCGGGGAGCTGTTTTTT; cdr3_aa: CASASGTVTGELFF; j_call: TRBJ2-2; clone_size: NA; d_call: NA; v_call: TRBV28
cdr3_nt: TGTGCCAGCTCACCCGGGTCGGTTTGGAACACTGAAGCTTTCTTT; cdr3_aa: CASSPGSVWNTEAFF; j_call: TRBJ1-1; clone_size: NA; d_call: NA; v_call: TRBV18
cdr3_nt: TGTGCCAGCAGCAAAATGCAGGGGAGCTTAGGTAACTACGAGCAGTACTTC; cdr3_aa: CASSKMQGSLGNYEQYF; j_call: TRBJ2-7; clone_size: NA; d_call: NA; v_call: TRBV11-3
cdr3_nt: TGCGCCAGCAGCTTGGGTACGGGGAGATACACCGGGGAGCTGTTTTTT; cdr3_aa: CASSLGTGRYTGELFF; j_call: TRBJ2-2; clone_size: few; d_call: NA; v_call: TRBV5-1
cdr3_nt: TGTGCCACCAGCAGAGCAGGGATACAAGAGACCCAGTACTTC; cdr3_aa: CATSRAGIQETQYF; j_call: TRBJ2-5; clone_size: NA; d_call: NA; v_call: TRBV15
cdr3_nt: TGCAGTGCTAGAGAGGGGGGGCTAGCGGGCTACAATGAGCAGTTCTTC; cdr3_aa: CSAREGGLAGYNEQFF; j_call: TRBJ2-1; clone_size: few; d_call: TRBD2; v_call: TRBV20-1
cdr3_nt: TGTGCCAGCTCACCCCCGTCTAGGCCGCAAGAGACCCAGTACTTC; cdr3_aa: CASSPPSRPQETQYF; j_call: TRBJ2-5; clone_size: few; d_call: NA; v_call: TRBV18